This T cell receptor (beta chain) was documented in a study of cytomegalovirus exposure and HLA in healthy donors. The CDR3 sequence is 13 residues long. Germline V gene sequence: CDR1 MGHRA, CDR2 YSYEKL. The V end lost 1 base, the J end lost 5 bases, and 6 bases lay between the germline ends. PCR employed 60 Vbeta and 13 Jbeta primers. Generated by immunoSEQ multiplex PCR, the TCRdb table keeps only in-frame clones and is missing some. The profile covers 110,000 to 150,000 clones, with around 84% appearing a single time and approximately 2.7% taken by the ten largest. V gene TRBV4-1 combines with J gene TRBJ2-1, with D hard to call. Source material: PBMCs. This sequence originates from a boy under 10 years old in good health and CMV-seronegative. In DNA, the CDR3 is TGCGCCAGCAGCCAAGCGCCAGACAATGAGCAGTTCTTC. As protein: CASSQAPDNEQFF.